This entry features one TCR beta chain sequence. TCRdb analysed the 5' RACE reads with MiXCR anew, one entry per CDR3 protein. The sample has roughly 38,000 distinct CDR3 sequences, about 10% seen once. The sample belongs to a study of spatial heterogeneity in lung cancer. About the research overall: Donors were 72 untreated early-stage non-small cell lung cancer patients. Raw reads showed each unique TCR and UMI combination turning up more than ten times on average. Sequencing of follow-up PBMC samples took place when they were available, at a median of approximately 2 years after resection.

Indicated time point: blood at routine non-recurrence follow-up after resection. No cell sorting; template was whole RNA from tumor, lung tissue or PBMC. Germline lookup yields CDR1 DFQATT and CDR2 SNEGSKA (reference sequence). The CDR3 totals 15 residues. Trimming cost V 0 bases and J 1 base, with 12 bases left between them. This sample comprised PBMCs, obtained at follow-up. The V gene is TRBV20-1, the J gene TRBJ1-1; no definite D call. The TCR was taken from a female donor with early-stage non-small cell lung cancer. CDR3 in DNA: TGCAGTGCTAGAGATGCGGTTCGGGGGAACACTGAAGCTTTCTTT. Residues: CSARDAVRGNTEAFF.